The present T cell receptor (beta chain) was sequenced within a study of shared clonotypes between healthy human individuals (TCRdb year 2020). For context, the study as a whole: The cohort comprised two women and three men aged 18 to 49 years. For each donor, CD4 naive and CD4 memory were each given three plates, CD8 naive was given two plates, and CD8 memory was given one plate. To estimate repertoire size and how much clonotypes are shared between individuals, the study performed deep sequencing of blood TCR repertoires from a handful of healthy adults. To increase sequencing depth and limit assay-specific biases, different laboratories used diverse techniques to prepare libraries and sequence TCR repertoires. Per donor, leukapheresis produced somewhere between about 0.85 and 10 billion PBMCs. Broader findings and caveats from the paper: Estimated clonotype richness was generally larger for naive than for memory subsets. Because the study included a small number of donors, the genetic and exposure-history diversity represented was limited. Sampling was restricted to blood, and TCR repertoires in tissues likely differ from the TCR repertoires found in blood. Compared with non-shared clonotypes, the clonotypes found in all four sorted-subset donors had higher generation probabilities. Rarefaction of sorted-subset datasets indicated incomplete sequencing despite the large sequencing depth. Pairwise subsampling indicated that sequencing depth was expected to affect the degree of clonotype sharing among donors. Across a few donors, roughly 5.1% of naive CD4, roughly 3.4% of naive CD8, approximately 2.5% of memory CD4, and roughly 0.4% of memory CD8 clonotypes were shared.

CDR1 SGHVS and CDR2 FNYEAQ are derived from the germline V gene. The germline V and J ends show losses of 2 bases and 3 bases respectively, and no gene match explains 6 bases of the junction. The CDR3, from cysteine to phenylalanine, totals 17 residues. The read is trimmed to its CDR3 DNA, 51 bases read in frame from base 1. Notes on this clone: Its antigen is not yet known. Base qualities are not provided; no much larger clone lies one nucleotide away.

Healthy HIV-negative adults with no recently reported acute infections or vaccinations were included as donors. Every donor was a Caucasian adult residing in Nashville, Tennessee, USA. CD4+ T cells were enriched through magnetic negative selection, after which naive cells were positively selected on CD45RA and the remaining negative fraction served as the memory subset. Blood was collected by leukapheresis, and PBMCs were isolated by Ficoll-Histopaque density gradient centrifugation and then cryopreserved in liquid nitrogen vapor phase. Analytical flow cytometry was used to check the purity and quantity of every magnetically sorted T cell population. From each sorted fraction, genomic DNA was isolated and quantified by UV absorbance on a Nanodrop 2000c. Using the deep immunoSEQ assay, multiplex PCR amplified TCR CDR3 regions from genomic DNA. For each cell subset, the extracted genomic DNA was distributed evenly across all wells of several immunoSEQ 96-well plates, and each plate served as one replicate. For sorted subsets, approximately 200 ng of genomic DNA, equivalent to 25,000 to 35,000 T cell genomes, went into each replicate PCR. Purified libraries were quantified with a Qubit 3.0 fluorometer, sized on a Bioanalyzer 2100, and re-quantified with the KAPA Library Quantification kit. Every immunoSEQ 96-well plate was sequenced on a dedicated single-read 150-cycle Illumina NextSeq 550 flow cell. Regarding the original processing steps: Because the immunoSEQ output included only junctional sequences and no quality scores, the filtering could not be the same as the filtering used for full-length reads. To assign V/J genes and CDR3, sequences were annotated using PyIR, a Python wrapper for IgBLAST v1.9, with IMGT germline references. Any read was removed if the V/J assignment was weak (E-value above 1e-6), the CDR3 was missing, or the read contained stop codons, out-of-frame junctions, or ambiguous translated residues. A V3J clonotype was defined by an identical inferred V gene, J gene, and CDR3 amino acid sequence. To compute the percentage overlap between repertoires, the number of shared unique clonotypes was divided by the size of the smaller repertoire. Three approaches were used to assess repertoire richness: RTK rarefaction, the Chao1 estimator, and Recon v2.1 estimates of unobserved clonotypes. For all TCRbeta clonotypes obtained by the gDNA method from a few donors, generation probabilities were computed with OLGA. TCRdb took this table from immuneACCESS and kept in-frame rearrangements with V and J called. Such tables lack part of the clones; where checked against another copy, unresolved V genes explain under half of the gap, and the rest is unexplained. D and trimming were read from the DNA, whereas the V and J calls and clone size are those reported in that table. The sample profile shows roughly 640,000 clones; approximately 97% of them were found once. Clones ranked in the top ten supply about 0.057% of the sample.

The source of this sequence is a woman in her 30s in good health. The rearrangement combines TRBV7-6 with TRBJ2-2, with TRBD2 matching 10 junction bases. The sample comprised naive CD4+ T cells sorted from blood. This specimen's cell subset or site label, per the study, means: CD45RA+ positively selected. The CDR3 sequence is CASSLTVLAGDTGELFF. The DNA sequence is TGTGCCAGCAGCTTAACCGTTCTAGCGGGAGACACCGGGGAGCTGTTTTTT.